Listed below are T cell receptor beta chains from one sample, sequenced in a study of cytomegalovirus exposure and HLA in healthy donors. The method was immunoSEQ multiplex PCR; TCRdb's version includes in-frame clones alone and lacks a portion of them. The sample consists of some 80,000 clones, 78% of them appearing once. The specimen was PBMCs. The receptor set was obtained from a man between 40 and 49 years old in good health and CMV-seronegative. Each CDR3 is given with its conserved first and last residue. Size values are once, few and many counts, or a class for expanded clones, and some rows have none.

once	15	TRBV12-5	TRBJ1-2	CASGLVPQGWHGYTF
few	16	TRBV7-9	TRBJ2-5	CASSLRYYRVQETQYF
-	14	TRBV7-2	TRBJ2-3	CASSIRDRTDTQYF
-	13	TRBV2	TRBJ1-2	CASSETGLRGYTF
-	15	TRBV28	TRBJ2-3	CASSLPQRGTDTQYF
-	15	TRBV9	TRBJ2-5	CASSVGQGLQETQYF
-	13	TRBV25-1	TRBJ1-4	CASSEGGFLKLFF
-	13	TRBV19	TRBJ1-5	CASSPGVAQPQHF
-	14	TRBV19	TRBJ1-1	CASSLGQKNTEAFF
-	13	TRBV19	TRBJ2-5	CASSIDSEETQYF
-	14	TRBV7-3	TRBJ1-4	CASSLRGHNEKLFF
-	14	TRBV9	TRBJ1-1	CASSQLTGETEAFF
-	13	TRBV5-5	TRBJ1-1	CASSFMRGTEAFF
-	16	TRBV5-1	TRBJ2-1	CASSDSTWLAGSEQFF
-	14	TRBV7-2	TRBJ1-6	CASSSQGAYSPLHF
few	13	TRBV7-9	TRBJ1-1	CASSLSGGAEAFF
once	14	TRBV6-5	TRBJ2-2	CASSYSLMSGELFF
-	18	TRBV19	TRBJ2-2	CASRGARVVAGVSGELFF
once	13	TRBV29-1	-	CSVILRDSDEQYF
-	15	TRBV9	TRBJ2-5	CASSARLAGEETQYF
once	18	TRBV7-9	TRBJ2-7	CASSSSGTSGRVAYEQYF
-	14	TRBV7-9	TRBJ2-7	CASSLGTGVYEQYF
-	14	TRBV18	TRBJ1-2	CASSPPNRVYGYTF
-	12	TRBV18	TRBJ2-7	CASSATAYEQYF
-	18	TRBV7-6	TRBJ2-1	CASSLGLNRQSSYNEQFF
-	13	TRBV7-9	TRBJ2-1	CASSLARTSEQFF
-	16	TRBV6-1	TRBJ2-7	CASSEAGQRGSYEQYF
few	14	TRBV28	-	CASSLGGSRYEQYF
-	15	TRBV7-9	TRBJ2-1	CASSLRTSGKVEQFF
-	12	TRBV13	TRBJ1-2	CASSTGNYGYTF
few	16	TRBV28	TRBJ2-1	CASSGTGALAYNEQFF
-	15	TRBV5-5	TRBJ2-5	CASSLVGGNEETQYF
once	13	TRBV5-1	TRBJ1-1	CASSLTQGTEAFF
-	15	TRBV19	TRBJ2-3	CASRGLAGGPDTQYF
-	17	TRBV4-1	TRBJ1-2	CASSQGWGQTRQGGYTF
few	15	TRBV7-6	TRBJ2-2	CASSLESGGHGELFF
few	16	TRBV9	TRBJ2-3	CASSVPKTGGSDTQYF
once	17	TRBV27	TRBJ2-6	CASSLSATFSGANGLTF
once	18	TRBV7-9	TRBJ2-2	CASSLGLAGGSNTGELFF
-	14	TRBV28	TRBJ1-2	CASSQGGASNGYTF
-	14	TRBV6-4	TRBJ1-1	CASSPSPGNTEAFF
-	16	TRBV7-9	TRBJ2-3	CASSFFRGPSTDTQYF
-	14	TRBV18	TRBJ2-7	CASSRLADTYEQYF
-	15	TRBV27	TRBJ2-2	CASNLSAGDTGELFF
-	15	TRBV2	TRBJ1-4	CASSYTGAPNEKLFF
-	14	TRBV28	TRBJ1-3	CASRQGGPGNTIYF
-	13	TRBV4-2	TRBJ2-7	CASSRTRFSEQYF
-	13	TRBV18	TRBJ1-1	CASSTRGGTEAFF
-	15	TRBV14	TRBJ1-6	CASSSGQGNNSPLHF
-	15	TRBV28	TRBJ2-5	CASRAPGAQGETQYF
-	13	TRBV19	TRBJ2-3	CASSIRGGDTQYF
-	15	TRBV11-3	TRBJ2-1	CASSPTSGRSNEQFF
-	15	TRBV7-3	TRBJ2-1	CASSPWTSGYNEQFF
-	14	TRBV10-3	TRBJ1-3	CAIRETGKGNTIYF
medium-sized	16	TRBV7-8	TRBJ1-3	CASSAHLGGSGNTIYF
-	18	TRBV4-2	TRBJ2-1	CASSQEAGGTSGYNEQFF